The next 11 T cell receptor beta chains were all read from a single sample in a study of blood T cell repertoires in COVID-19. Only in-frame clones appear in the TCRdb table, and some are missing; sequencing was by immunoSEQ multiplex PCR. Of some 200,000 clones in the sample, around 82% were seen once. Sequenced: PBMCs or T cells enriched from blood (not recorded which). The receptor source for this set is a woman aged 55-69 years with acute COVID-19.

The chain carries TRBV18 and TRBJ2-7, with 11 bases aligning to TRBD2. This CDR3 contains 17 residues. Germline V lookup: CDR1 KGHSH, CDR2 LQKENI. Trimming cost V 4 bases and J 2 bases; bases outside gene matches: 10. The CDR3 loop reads CASSQAATSGRTYEQYF. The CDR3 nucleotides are TGTGCCAGCTCACAAGCCGCCACTAGCGGGAGAACCTACGAGCAGTACTTC.

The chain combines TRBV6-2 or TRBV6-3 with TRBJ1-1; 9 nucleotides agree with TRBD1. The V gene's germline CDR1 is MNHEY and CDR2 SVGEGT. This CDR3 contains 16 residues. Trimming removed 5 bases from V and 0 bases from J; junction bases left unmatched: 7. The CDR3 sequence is CASSRTDRGLNTEAFF. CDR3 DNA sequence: TGTGCCAGCAGTAGAACGGACAGGGGATTGAACACTGAAGCTTTCTTT.

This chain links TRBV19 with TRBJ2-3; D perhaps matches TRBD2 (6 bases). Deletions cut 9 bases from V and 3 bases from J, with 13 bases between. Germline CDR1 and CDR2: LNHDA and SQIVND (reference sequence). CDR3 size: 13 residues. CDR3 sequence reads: CASRDFYTDTQYF. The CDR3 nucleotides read TGTGCCAGCCGGGACTTTTATACAGATACGCAGTATTTT.

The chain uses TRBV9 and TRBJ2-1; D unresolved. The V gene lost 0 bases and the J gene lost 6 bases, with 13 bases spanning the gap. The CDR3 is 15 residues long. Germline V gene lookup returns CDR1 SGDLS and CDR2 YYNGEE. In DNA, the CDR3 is TGTGCCAGCAGCGTAGCCGCCCGGCCGGGCAATGAGCAGTTCTTC. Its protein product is CASSVAARPGNEQFF.

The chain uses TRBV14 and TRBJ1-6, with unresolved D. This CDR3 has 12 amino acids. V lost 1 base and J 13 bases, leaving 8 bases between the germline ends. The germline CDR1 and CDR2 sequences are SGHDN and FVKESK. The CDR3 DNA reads TGTGCCAGCAGCCAAGTCAGGACTCCCCTCCACTTT. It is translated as CASSQVRTPLHF.

CDR3 coding DNA: TGTGCCAGCAGTTACATGGGACAGCTTAATGAAAAACTGTTTTTT. Amino acid sequence: CASSYMGQLNEKLFF. The chain carries TRBV6-6 and TRBJ1-4, with TRBD1 matching 7 bases. J was trimmed by 4 bases and V by 2 bases; bases with no gene match: 4. The length of the CDR3 is 15 residues. From germline, CDR1 is MNHNY and CDR2 SVGAGI (reference sequence).

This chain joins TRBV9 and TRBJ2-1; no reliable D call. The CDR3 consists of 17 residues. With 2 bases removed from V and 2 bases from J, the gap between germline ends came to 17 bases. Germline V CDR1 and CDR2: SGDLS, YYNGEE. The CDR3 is CASSVSPFVRTYNEQFF. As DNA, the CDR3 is TGTGCCAGCAGCGTGTCCCCGTTTGTGCGGACCTACAATGAGCAGTTCTTC.

The DNA of the CDR3 is TGTGCCAGCAGTTTAACCGGGACTAGCGTTCCCTACGAGCAGTACTTC. This gives the protein CASSLTGTSVPYEQYF. The rearrangement joins TRBV27 to TRBJ2-7; 10 nucleotides align to TRBD2. V trimming: 2 bases; J trimming: 2 bases; junction bases outside the gene matches: 6. This CDR3 spans 16 amino acids. The germline V gene has CDR1 MNHEY and CDR2 SMNVEV (reference sequence).

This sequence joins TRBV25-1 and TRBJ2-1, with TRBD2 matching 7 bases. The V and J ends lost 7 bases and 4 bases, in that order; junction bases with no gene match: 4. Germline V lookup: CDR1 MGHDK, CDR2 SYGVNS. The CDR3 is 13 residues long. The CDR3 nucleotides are TGTGCCAGCACGGCGGGAGTATACAATGAGCAGTTCTTC. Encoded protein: CASTAGVYNEQFF.

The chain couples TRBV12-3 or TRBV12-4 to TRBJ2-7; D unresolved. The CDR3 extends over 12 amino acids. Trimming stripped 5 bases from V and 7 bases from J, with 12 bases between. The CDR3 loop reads CASSPREEEQYF. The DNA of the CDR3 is TGTGCCAGCAGTCCACGAGAGGAGGAGCAGTACTTC.

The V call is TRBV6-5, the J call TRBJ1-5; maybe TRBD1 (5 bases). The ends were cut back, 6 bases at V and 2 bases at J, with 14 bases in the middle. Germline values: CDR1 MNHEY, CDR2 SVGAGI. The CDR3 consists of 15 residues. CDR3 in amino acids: CASRFQGWGNQPQHF. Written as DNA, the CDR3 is TGTGCCAGCAGGTTTCAGGGTTGGGGCAATCAGCCCCAGCATTTT.